This TCR beta chain was profiled in a study of spatial heterogeneity in lung cancer. The study, taken as a whole, reports: Counts of expanded alpha and beta TCRs within tumors tracked the tumor nonsynonymous mutation count.

Every cDNA TCR molecule received its own unique molecular identifier. In TCRdb, the 5' RACE reads were re-called with MiXCR into one record per CDR3 protein. The sample includes 5,000 to 7,500 distinct CDR3 sequences, about 15% seen only once; the top ten take about 10%. This sample's time point: sample taken at primary tumor resection. Donors were roughly 70 untreated early-stage non-small cell lung cancer patients. Whole RNA, which was extracted from tumor, nontumor lung tissue or frozen PBMC, was sequenced without any cell sorting. This clonotype came up a few times. The antigen is undetermined. Being off target in a library aimed at alpha chains, this beta chain has a size of little meaning. The CDR3 runs 14 residues. V dropped 10 bases and J dropped 5; count of bases not matched to a gene: 7. Germline-derived CDR1 and CDR2 are ENHRY and SYGVKD.

The chain carries TRBV10-3 and TRBJ2-3; 12 bases are a match to TRBD2. The source is a male donor with early-stage non-small cell lung cancer. The source was lung tumor tissue, collected at surgery. The DNA of the CDR3 is TGTGCCAGTGGACTAGCGGGAATGGGAGATACGCAGTATTTT. Protein sequence: CASGLAGMGDTQYF.